Following are 2 T cell receptor beta chains from one sample sequenced in a study of CD8+ T cells in alopecia areata. Sequencing relied on a cDNA template that was reverse transcribed from extracted RNA. Clones were read by immunoSEQ multiplex PCR, and TCRdb kept only the in-frame ones, dropping some. The repertoire holds under 150,000 clones, with less than 65% as singletons. Sequencing was done on a sample of CD8+ T cells sorted from blood. These receptors all come from a human donor in good health.

The V and J genes are TRBV15 and TRBJ2-1; D might be TRBD2 (5 bases). This CDR3 contains 15 residues. V shed 1 base and J shed 5 bases, with 12 bases lying between them. Looked up from germline, CDR1 is LNHNV and CDR2 is YYDKDF (reference sequence). CDR3 coding DNA: TGTGCCACCAGCAGAGTTCGGGGAATGAACAATGAGCAGTTCTTC. Protein: CATSRVRGMNNEQFF.

The chain couples TRBV5-6 to TRBJ2-1; TRBD2 might be the D (6 bases). The CDR3 consists of 15 residues. CDR1 SGHDT and CDR2 YYEEEE come from the germline V gene. With 2 bases removed from V and 3 bases from J, the gap between germline ends came to 12 bases. The DNA of the CDR3 is TGTGCCAGCAGCTTAATCCAGGGAGGCTACAATGAGCAGTTCTTC. Amino acids: CASSLIQGGYNEQFF. The variable domain in full, with the rest retrieved from reference TRBV5-6 and TRBJ2-1, is DAGVTQSPTHLIKTRGQQVTLRCSPKSGHDTVSWYQQALGQGPQFIFQYYEEEERQRGNFPDRFSGHQFPNYSSELNVNALLLGDSALYLCASSLIQGGYNEQFFGPGTRLTVL.